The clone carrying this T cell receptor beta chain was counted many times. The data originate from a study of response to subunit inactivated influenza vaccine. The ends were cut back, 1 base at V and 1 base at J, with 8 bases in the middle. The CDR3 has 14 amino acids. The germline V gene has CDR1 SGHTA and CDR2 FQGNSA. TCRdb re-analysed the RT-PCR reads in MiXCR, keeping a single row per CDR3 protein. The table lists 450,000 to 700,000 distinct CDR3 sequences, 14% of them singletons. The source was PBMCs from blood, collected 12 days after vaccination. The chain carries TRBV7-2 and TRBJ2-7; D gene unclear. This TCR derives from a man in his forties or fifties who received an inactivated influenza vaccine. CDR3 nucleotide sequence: TGTGCCAGCAGCTTAGGGCCCAGATCCTACGAGCAGTACTTC. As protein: CASSLGPRSYEQYF.